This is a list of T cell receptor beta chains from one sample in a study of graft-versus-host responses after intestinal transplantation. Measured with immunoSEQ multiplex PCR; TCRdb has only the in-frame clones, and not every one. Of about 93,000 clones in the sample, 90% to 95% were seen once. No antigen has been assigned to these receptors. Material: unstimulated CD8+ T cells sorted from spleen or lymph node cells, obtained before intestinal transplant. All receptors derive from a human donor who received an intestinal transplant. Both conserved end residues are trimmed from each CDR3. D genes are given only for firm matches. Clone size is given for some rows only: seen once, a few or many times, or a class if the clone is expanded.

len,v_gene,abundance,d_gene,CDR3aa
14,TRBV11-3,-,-,ASSLDRGDKSYEQY
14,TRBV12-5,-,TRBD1,ASGLLPGTGEETQY
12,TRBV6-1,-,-,ASSSGSEHNEQF
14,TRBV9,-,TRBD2,ASSPPWRGAQETQY
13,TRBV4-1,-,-,ASSQDLGVSYEQY
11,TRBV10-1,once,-,ASNLRAGYEQY
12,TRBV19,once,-,ASSPRTASYEQY
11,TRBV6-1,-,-,ASSDRDNSPLH
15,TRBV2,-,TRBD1,ASSRTGDSGVNTEAF
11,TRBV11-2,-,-,ASSLGRPYEQY
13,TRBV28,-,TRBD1,ASSEGQGAPYEQY
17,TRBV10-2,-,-,ASSEFPTRVGSSYNEQF
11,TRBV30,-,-,AWSAGNQETQY
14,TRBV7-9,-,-,ASSSDREGSYNEQF
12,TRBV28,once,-,ASSPSGRAGELF
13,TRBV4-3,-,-,ASSQGTAGWDEQY
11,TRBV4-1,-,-,ASSQVRVAEAF
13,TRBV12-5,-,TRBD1,ASGPRGGYSYEQY
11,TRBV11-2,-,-,ASSLERGTEAF
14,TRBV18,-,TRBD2,ASSPTLAGGRDEQY
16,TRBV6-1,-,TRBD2,ASSEAMTSGFVTGELF
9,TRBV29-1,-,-,SVDSDYEQY
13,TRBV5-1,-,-,ASAPVVQLNTEAF
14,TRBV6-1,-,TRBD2,ASSGLAGGGVYEQY
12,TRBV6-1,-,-,ASSGGQTNTEAF
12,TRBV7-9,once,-,ASSLAQVLHEQY
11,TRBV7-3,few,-,ASSQSGANVLT
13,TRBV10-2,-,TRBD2,ASSESWREDNEQF
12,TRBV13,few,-,ASSPGRVNSPLH
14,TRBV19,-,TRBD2,ASSMWLAGVGNEQF
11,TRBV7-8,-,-,ASSLPLADTQY
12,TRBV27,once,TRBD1,ASSSGTGLYEQY
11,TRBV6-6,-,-,ASDSLFDAPQH
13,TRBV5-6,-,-,ASSLQGSRNQPQH
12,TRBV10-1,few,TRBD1,ASSRTGGSREQY
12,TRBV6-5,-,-,ASSSPGANDEAF
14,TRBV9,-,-,ASSSLGSVITDTQY
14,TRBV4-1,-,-,ASSQDDGETFYGYT
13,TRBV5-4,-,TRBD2,ASSQRAGGQETQY
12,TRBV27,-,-,ASSFAGANYGYT
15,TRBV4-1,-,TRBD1,ASSQTRTGGPYNEQF
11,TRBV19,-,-,ASSIWGATEAF